Here is one T cell receptor beta chain with its context. Its antigen is unknown. Base-call qualities are not available, and no considerably larger clone is one nucleotide away. The data derive from a study of T cell responses to AZD1222 COVID-19 vaccine (TCRdb year 2021). Concerning the study at large: TCR sequencing was performed for roughly 250 trial participants, of whom around 200 were given two doses of AZD1222 and 26 were given two doses of MenACWY control vaccine. Trial participants were enrolled by age into subgroups of 18-55, 56-69 and 70-plus years, and around 140, 26 and 57 TCR-sequenced participants, respectively, were included in these subgroups. Results the study describes overall, beyond this receptor: No day 14 peak-response samples were available, so repertoires were characterized only after the peak T cell response. Participants were mostly white British and included more females than males, and it was suggested by the authors that clonal diversity may have been underestimated. Conclusions about previously exposed vaccinees were limited because only a handful of AZD1222 recipients were SARS-CoV-2 seropositive at baseline. The vaccine-associated CD4 TCRs covered the entire spike protein, and the dominant responses fell in regions 160-218 and 743-854. Spike-specific TCR breadth and depth rose significantly after two AZD1222 doses compared with day 0 and with MenACWY recipients. The 56-69-year group was small, and its depth increase did not reach significance, likely because of low power. Epitopes outside the regions mutated in the B.1.351 and B.1.1.7 variants were reportedly recognized by nearly half of the unique spike-specific TCRs.

Trimming costs V 8 bases and J 4 bases, and their ends lie 12 bases apart. The germline V gene gives CDR1 as SNHLY and CDR2 as FYNNEI. The CDR3 covers 14 residues, taking in both the cysteine and the phenylalanine. Left in the record is the CDR3 DNA by itself, 42 bases read in frame from the first base. The time point tag for this specimen amounts to: about 28 days (+/-7) after the second vaccine dose. AZD1222 recipients given second doses at about 4 weeks or at about 12 weeks were pooled, since spike-specific TCR depth and breadth were not found to differ between the two schedules. The vaccinee samples were drawn from two UK trials, COV001 and COV002, one of which was a single-blind randomized controlled phase 2/3 trial testing AZD1222 (ChAdOx1 nCoV-19) in healthy adults. For TCRbeta chain sequencing, PBMC samples were collected from trial participants at day 0 and at day 28 after the second dose.

The CDR3 regions of human TCRbeta chains were analyzed by immunosequencing. Regarding the original processing steps: TCRs in the repertoires were matched against a reference library of SARS-CoV-2-specific TCRs that had been generated with the MIRA antigen-specificity platform. Breadth meant the fraction of unique TCRs that were SARS-CoV-2-associated, whereas depth meant the fraction of total T cells that were SARS-CoV-2-associated. Using the MIRA data, every spike-specific TCR was mapped to the spike region that the TCR reacted to and assigned to either a CD4 or a CD8 class. Log10-transformed breadth and depth values were compared by one-way ANOVA with Sidak's multiple comparisons tests. In its TCRdb copy, this immuneACCESS table keeps in-frame sequences only and misses some clones. Where compared with another copy, unresolved V genes explain less than half of these, and the others have no known cause. V and J calls and clone size are copied from that table; D and trimming were computed from the DNA. The sample data list about 120,000 clones, and 70% to 85% of these were observed just once. The ten largest clones represent about 28% of the sample.

Sequencing used peripheral blood, obtained 28 days after the second AZD1222 dose. The receptor was isolated from an adult who received the AZD1222 COVID-19 vaccine. The V gene is TRBV2 and the J gene is TRBJ1-6; the D gene is possibly TRBD1, with 6 bases matching. The DNA is as follows: TGTGCCAGCCGCAAGGACAGATATAATTCACCCCTCCACTTT. Its translation is CASRKDRYNSPLHF.